The 10 T cell receptor beta chains below were found in one sample sequenced in a study of molecular identifiers for immune sequencing clone quantification. TCRdb re-analysed the PCR reads in MiXCR, keeping a single row per CDR3 protein. The sample holds 490,000 or so distinct CDR3 sequences, roughly a fifth seen once. Input material: naive CD8+ T cells from blood, with Jurkat cell RNA spiked in. Subset here: FACS-sorted CD8+CD4-CCR7+CD45RA+ naive T cells. The receptors originated from a human donor in good health. Some libraries in this study had Jurkat cell RNA spiked in.

This clonotype was observed many times. The chain has TRBV7-9 and TRBJ2-1, with unresolved D. Per germline, CDR1 SEHNR and CDR2 FQNEAQ (reference sequence). The V end lost 4 bases, the J end lost 3 bases, and 16 bases lay between the germline ends. This CDR3 is built from 16 residues. CDR3 nucleotides: TGTGCCAGCAGCTCCTCGGCCCGACGGCTCTACAATGAGCAGTTCTTC. It is translated as CASSSSARRLYNEQFF.

The V call is TRBV13, the J call TRBJ2-6, with TRBD1 matching 10 bases. CDR3 length: 18 amino acids. V dropped 5 bases and J dropped 2; count of bases not matched to a gene: 9. The germline V gene has CDR1 PRHDT and CDR2 FYEKMQ (reference sequence). CDR3: CASSPTPGTGAGANVLTF. The CDR3 coding sequence is TGTGCCAGCAGCCCGACTCCAGGGACAGGGGCTGGGGCCAACGTCCTGACTTTC.

This clonotype was counted at least ten times. The chain couples TRBV12-3 or TRBV12-4 to TRBJ2-7; perhaps TRBD2 as D (5 bases). CDR3 length: 15 residues. V lost 5 bases and J 3 bases, leaving 17 bases between the germline ends. The CDR3: CASSLSASSHYEQYF. CDR3 DNA: TGTGCCAGCAGTCTCTCGGCTAGCAGTCACTACGAGCAGTACTTC.

V is TRBV30 and J is TRBJ2-7, with D hard to call. With 3 bases removed from V and 5 bases from J, the gap between germline ends came to 11 bases. Germline V gives CDR1 GTSNPN, CDR2 SVGIG (reference sequence). This CDR3 is 12 amino acids long. This CDR3 is CAWSHGYHEQYF. CDR3 sequence (DNA): TGTGCCTGGAGCCATGGTTACCACGAGCAGTACTTC.

V gene TRBV10-3 combines with J gene TRBJ2-2; no clear D. V dropped 6 bases and J dropped 7 bases, with 12 bases sitting between them. The CDR3 runs 13 residues. The germline gives CDR1 ENHRY, CDR2 SYGVKD. The CDR3 region is CAIRFNLGGELFF. DNA of the CDR3: TGTGCCATCAGATTCAACCTAGGCGGGGAGCTGTTTTTT.

This clonotype showed up many times. The J gene is TRBJ2-2, the V gene TRBV7-9; perhaps TRBD2 as D (7 bases). CDR3 size: 16 residues. Germline CDR1 SEHNR, CDR2 FQNEAQ (reference sequence). The V and J ends lost 5 bases and 6 bases respectively, with 19 bases between them. CDR3 bases: TGTGCCAGCAGCCAGTCCGCGGGGGCGTTAGCCGGGGAGCTGTTTTTT. Encoded protein: CASSQSAGALAGELFF.

Turning to this clonotype: This could be a read error, since a much larger clone is one nucleotide away. This chain joins TRBV12-3 or TRBV12-4 and TRBJ2-3, with 8 positions matching TRBD2. This CDR3 region has 17 residues. In DNA form, the CDR3 reads TGTGCCAGCAGTTTCCCCACGGGGGGGGCCCGCACAGATACGCGGTATTTT. As protein: CASSFPTGGARTDTRYF.

The chain carries TRBV7-9 and TRBJ2-5; 8 positions agree with TRBD1. This CDR3 contains 14 residues. V shed 2 bases, J shed 5 bases, and the junction held 4 bases outside the gene matches. Germline CDR1 SEHNR, CDR2 FQNEAQ (reference sequence). The CDR3 nucleotides read TGTGCCAGCAGCTTATTAAGACAGGGGGAGACCCAGTACTTC. It encodes CASSLLRQGETQYF.

This clonotype was observed many times. The chain has TRBV6-5 and TRBJ2-5; no firm D call. Germline values: CDR1 MNHEY, CDR2 SVGAGI. The CDR3 totals 16 residues. The V and J ends lost 0 bases and 4 bases respectively, with 15 bases between them. The CDR3 protein is CASSYSLGLGPETQYF. CDR3 coding DNA: TGTGCCAGCAGTTACTCGCTAGGTTTGGGCCCAGAGACCCAGTACTTC.

The chain is built from TRBV5-1 and TRBJ2-3; TRBD2 aligns across 7 bases. Germline values: CDR1 SGHRS, CDR2 YFSETQ. The ends lost 0 bases at V and 7 bases at J; junction bases unmatched: 8. This CDR3 contains 15 residues. For the CDR3, the DNA is TGCGCCAGCAGCTTGGAGGGACTACCAGTAAATACGCAGTATTTT. Translating it yields CASSLEGLPVNTQYF. Supplemented by reference TRBV5-1 and TRBJ2-3, the full variable domain reads KAGVTQTPRYLIKTRGQQVTLSCSPISGHRSVSWYQQTPGQGLQFLFEYFSETQRNKGNFPGRFSGRQFSNSRSEMNVSTLELGDSALYLCASSLEGLPVNTQYFGPGTRLTVL.